This is a list of T cell receptor beta chains from one sample in a study of control samples from healthy donors and cancer patients. Here immunoSEQ multiplex PCR was the method, and the copy in TCRdb shows in-frame clones only, minus some. This table has about 120,000 clones, over 90% appearing once. The specimen sequenced was blood. The receptors were gathered from a man aged 30-40 years in good health. CDR3s include the opening cysteine and the closing phenylalanine or tryptophan. The D gene is left open where the match is weak. Only part of the rows carry a size: once, few, many, or a class if the clone is expanded.

V gene	J gene	D gene	clone size	CDR3 DNA	CDR3 protein
TRBV28	TRBJ2-1	TRBD2	once	TGTGCCAGCAGTTTTGAGCGGGGGAGGCACAATGAGCAGTTCTTC	CASSFERGRHNEQFF
TRBV19	TRBJ1-5	-	-	TGTGCCAGTAGTATTAGCAACTATCAGCCCCAGCATTTT	CASSISNYQPQHF
TRBV7-3	TRBJ2-6	-	-	TGTGCCAGCAGCCTCTATCAGGGGACCCCTGGGGCCAACGTCCTGACTTTC	CASSLYQGTPGANVLTF
TRBV2	TRBJ2-5	TRBD1	-	TGTGCCAGCAGTGGGGGACAGGGGGTACAAGAGACCCAGTACTTC	CASSGGQGVQETQYF
TRBV24-1	TRBJ1-5	-	-	TGTGCCACCAGCGGTGCTAATCCGGTCCAGCATTTT	CATSGANPVQHF
TRBV2	TRBJ2-1	-	-	TGTGCCAGCAGTCAGGGGGGATTATTCTACAATGAGCAGTTCTTC	CASSQGGLFYNEQFF
TRBV6-1	TRBJ1-5	-	-	TGTGCCAGCAGTGAAGCGCGGGGGGTGTGGCAGCCCCAGCATTTT	CASSEARGVWQPQHF
TRBV15	TRBJ2-2	-	once	TGTGCCACCAGCAGCGCCCTTCGAAGTAGCGGCACCGGGGAGCTGTTTTTT	CATSSALRSSGTGELFF
TRBV6-5	TRBJ1-2	-	-	TGTGCCAGCAGTTCCAGGGGAGGTGGCTACACCTTC	CASSSRGGGYTF
TRBV19	TRBJ1-6	-	-	TGTGCCAGTAGTTTTTTTCATCGAGTGGGGACCCTCCCTTCACCCCTCCACTTT	CASSFFHRVGTLPSPLHF
TRBV19	TRBJ1-2	TRBD1	-	TGTGCCAGTAATGGTAGAGGGGGCATCTCTGGCTACACCTTC	CASNGRGGISGYTF
TRBV28	TRBJ2-7	-	-	TGTGCCAGCGCTCGTCTGGGTTTGCTAAATCCGTCCTACGAGCAGTACTTC	CASARLGLLNPSYEQYF
TRBV2	TRBJ2-1	TRBD1	-	TGTGCCAGCAGTGGGACGACAGGGGAGAAAAGTGAGCAGTTCTTC	CASSGTTGEKSEQFF
TRBV11-2	TRBJ1-1	-	-	TGTGCCAGCAGTCCAGGGGTCGGGGTAGCTTTCTTT	CASSPGVGVAFF
TRBV7-6	TRBJ2-5	TRBD1	-	TGTGCCAGCAGCTACTGGATACTCGATCCGGGACAGCAAGAGACCCAGTACTTC	CASSYWILDPGQQETQYF
TRBV19	TRBJ1-2	-	-	TGTGCCAGTAGTACCTCTACAGGGCTGAACGGCTACACCTTC	CASSTSTGLNGYTF
TRBV4-1	TRBJ1-2	-	-	TGCGCCAGCAGCCGCCGGTTGGGTGGCTACACCTTC	CASSRRLGGYTF
TRBV28	TRBJ2-5	-	-	TGTGCCAGCAGTAAAGCGGACCAAGAGACCCAGTACTTC	CASSKADQETQYF
TRBV9	TRBJ1-3	-	-	TGTGCCAGCAGCGTGCGAGCTAGGGGGACTGGAAACACCATATATTTT	CASSVRARGTGNTIYF
TRBV5-1	TRBJ1-2	-	few	TGCGCCAGCAGCCTCGGCAGGGACTATGGCTACACCTTC	CASSLGRDYGYTF
TRBV2	TRBJ1-1	-	-	TGTGCCAGCAGTACAGGCCAGAACACTGAAGCTTTCTTT	CASSTGQNTEAFF
TRBV18	TRBJ1-3	TRBD1	-	TGTGCCAGCTCCTTTTCCGCCGCGACAGGGATATCGGGAAACACCATATATTTT	CASSFSAATGISGNTIYF
TRBV5-1	TRBJ1-1	-	once	TGCGCCAGCAGCTTGGCGGACAGCATGAACACTGAAGCTTTCTTT	CASSLADSMNTEAFF
TRBV9	TRBJ2-2	-	-	TGTGCCAGCAGCCCGGGCGGGAACACCGGGGAGCTGTTTTTT	CASSPGGNTGELFF
TRBV2	TRBJ1-2	-	-	TGTGCCAGCAGGCCCAGACAGCTTCCGGACACCTTC	CASRPRQLPDTF
TRBV5-1	TRBJ2-1	TRBD1	-	TGCGCCAGCAGCGCAGGGACAGGGCGGAATGAGCAGTTCTTC	CASSAGTGRNEQFF
TRBV24-1	TRBJ2-1	TRBD2	few	TGTGCCACCAGTGACCGAACCGGGACTAGCGGGGGCGATGAGCAGTTCTTC	CATSDRTGTSGGDEQFF
TRBV9	TRBJ1-1	-	-	TGTGCCAGCAGCGCAGGACCAGGGGCGGGTGCGAGCCCCGACACTGAAGCTTTCTTT	CASSAGPGAGASPDTEAFF
TRBV2	TRBJ2-1	-	-	TGTGCCAGCAGGGGGAACACCTACAATGAGCAGTTCTTC	CASRGNTYNEQFF
TRBV3-1/TRBV3-2	TRBJ2-3	TRBD2	-	TGTGCCAGCTCCCGCCGGGGGGGGTATACAGATACGCAGTATTTT	CASSRRGGYTDTQYF
TRBV9	TRBJ2-3	TRBD1	-	TGTGCCAGCAGCGCTCAGGGGGCGAGGACAGATACGCAGTATTTT	CASSAQGARTDTQYF
TRBV18	TRBJ2-4	-	-	TGTGCCAGTCGAAGCGGCGCGGGACCCGGGAACATTCAGTACTTC	CASRSGAGPGNIQYF
TRBV28	TRBJ2-1	-	-	TGTGCCAGCGGGTTTCCCTACAATGAGCAGTTCTTC	CASGFPYNEQFF
TRBV30	TRBJ1-5	-	-	TGTGCCTGGAGTCCCGGCCATATGCAGCCCCAGCATTTT	CAWSPGHMQPQHF
TRBV2	TRBJ2-7	-	-	TGTGCCAGCAGTGAAGCGGGCTTCAGCTCCTACGAGCAGTACTTC	CASSEAGFSSYEQYF
TRBV6-9	TRBJ2-3	TRBD2	-	TGTGCCAGCAGTTATTGTTCTAGCGGGGGGTCAGATACGCAGTATTTT	CASSYCSSGGSDTQYF
TRBV18	TRBJ1-1	-	-	TGTGCCAGCTCACCCTTGGGGAGGAACACTGAAGCTTTCTTT	CASSPLGRNTEAFF
TRBV23-1	TRBJ1-5	-	-	TGCGCCAGCAGGGGGGGGAGCAATCAGCCCCAGCATTTT	CASRGGSNQPQHF
TRBV29-1	TRBJ2-3	-	-	TGCAGCGTTGATCCCGTCGTAGAAAATACGCAGTATTTT	CSVDPVVENTQYF
TRBV7-6	TRBJ2-1	-	once	TGTGCCAGCAGCTTAGCGATGACAACTAGAGTGGAGGGGAATGAGCAGTTCTTC	CASSLAMTTRVEGNEQFF
TRBV28	TRBJ1-2	-	once	TGTGCCAGCACGCCGGGGGGGTCTAACTATGGCTACACCTTC	CASTPGGSNYGYTF
TRBV28	TRBJ2-3	-	-	TGTGCCAGCAGAATGATGAGGGATACGCAGTATTTT	CASRMMRDTQYF
TRBV2	TRBJ1-2	TRBD1	-	TGTGCCAGCAGTGGGGACAGGGTAGGCGGCTACACCTTC	CASSGDRVGGYTF
TRBV24-1	TRBJ1-3	-	-	TGTGCCACCCTAAGGGGGGGCGTCGCAAACACCATATATTTT	CATLRGGVANTIYF
TRBV18	TRBJ1-1	TRBD1	-	TGTGCCAGCTCACTTACCGGGACAGCTATGGCGGAAGCTTTCTTT	CASSLTGTAMAEAFF
TRBV3-1/TRBV3-2	TRBJ2-3	TRBD2	-	TGTGCCAGCAGGACTAGCGGTCCCTTGGGAGATACGCAGTATTTT	CASRTSGPLGDTQYF
TRBV24-1	TRBJ2-1	TRBD1	-	TGTGCCACCAGTGCCTCGACAGGGTCACCGTACAATGAGCAGTTCTTC	CATSASTGSPYNEQFF
TRBV5-1	TRBJ2-3	TRBD1	-	TGCGCCAGCAGCTTGGCCGGGACAGGGGGCACAGATACGCAGTATTTT	CASSLAGTGGTDTQYF
TRBV19	TRBJ2-6	-	-	TGTGCCAGTAGTCCGGTGACAGGACTCTTATCTGGGGCCAACGTCCTGACTTTC	CASSPVTGLLSGANVLTF
TRBV5-1	TRBJ2-3	TRBD1	-	TGCGCCAGCAGCTTGGGGACAGGGACAGATACGCAGTATTTT	CASSLGTGTDTQYF
TRBV7-9	TRBJ2-7	-	-	TGTGCCAGCTCGGGAGCGGTAAGCTCCTACGAGCAGTACTTC	CASSGAVSSYEQYF
TRBV28	TRBJ1-1	-	-	TGTGCCAGCCCCCCCCAGTTCGTTCTGGGGGGGAGCACTGAAGCTTTCTTT	CASPPQFVLGGSTEAFF
TRBV18	TRBJ1-1	-	-	TGTGCCAGCTCACCACCCTCAAATATGAACACTGAAGCTTTCTTT	CASSPPSNMNTEAFF